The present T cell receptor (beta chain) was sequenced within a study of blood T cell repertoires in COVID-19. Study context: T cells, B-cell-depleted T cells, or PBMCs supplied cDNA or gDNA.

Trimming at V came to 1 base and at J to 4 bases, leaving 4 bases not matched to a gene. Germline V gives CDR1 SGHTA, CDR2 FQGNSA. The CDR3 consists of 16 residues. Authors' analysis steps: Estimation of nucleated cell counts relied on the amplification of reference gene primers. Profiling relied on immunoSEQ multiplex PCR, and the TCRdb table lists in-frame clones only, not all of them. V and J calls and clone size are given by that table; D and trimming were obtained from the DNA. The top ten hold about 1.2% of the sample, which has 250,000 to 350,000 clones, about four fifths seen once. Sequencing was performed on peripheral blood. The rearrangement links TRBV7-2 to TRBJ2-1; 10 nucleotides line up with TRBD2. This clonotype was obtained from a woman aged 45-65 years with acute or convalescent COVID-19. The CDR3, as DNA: TGTGCCAGCAGCTTAGTTTGGACTAGCGGTTACAATGAGCAGTTCTTC. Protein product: CASSLVWTSGYNEQFF.